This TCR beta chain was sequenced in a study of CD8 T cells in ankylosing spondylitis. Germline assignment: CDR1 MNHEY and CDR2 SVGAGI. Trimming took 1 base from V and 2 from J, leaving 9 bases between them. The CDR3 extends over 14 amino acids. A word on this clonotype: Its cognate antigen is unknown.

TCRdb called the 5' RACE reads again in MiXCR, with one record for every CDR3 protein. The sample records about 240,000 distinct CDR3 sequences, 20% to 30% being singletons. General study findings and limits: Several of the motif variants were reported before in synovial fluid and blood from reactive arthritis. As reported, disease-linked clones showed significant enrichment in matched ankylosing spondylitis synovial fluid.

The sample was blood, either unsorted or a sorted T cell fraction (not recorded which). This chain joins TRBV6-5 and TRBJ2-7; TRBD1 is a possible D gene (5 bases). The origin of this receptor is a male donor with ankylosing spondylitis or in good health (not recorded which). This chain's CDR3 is CASSYLGRAYEQYF. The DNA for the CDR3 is TGTGCCAGCAGTTACTTGGGCAGGGCCTACGAGCAGTACTTC.